This TCR beta chain was recovered during a study of shared T cell receptors in the human thymus. Germline CDR1 LGHNA, CDR2 YNFKEQ. The CDR3 covers 16 residues. V lost 1 base to trimming and J lost 4 bases, with 16 bases between them. Sequenced by immunoSEQ multiplex PCR; TCRdb stores in-frame clones only, minus some. Counted here are approximately 730,000 clones, approximately 85% occurring once; the ten biggest clones make up roughly 0.01%. This sample also appeared in a second study, on human thymus T cells. From that study: Thymus tissue was removed during corrective cardiac surgery.

Sequencing input: thymocytes. The sequence came from a girl less than two years old with a congenital heart defect. The gene calls are TRBV4-2 and TRBJ1-2; D might be TRBD1 (5 bases). This CDR3 is CASSQALTPGGYGYTF. The CDR3 DNA reads as TGTGCCAGCAGCCAAGCTCTGACCCCCGGGGGCTATGGCTACACCTTC.